These 16 T cell receptor beta chains came from one sample sequenced in a study of patients and donors after allogeneic stem cell transplantation. TCRdb ran MiXCR on the RT-PCR reads and lists one entry per CDR3 protein. The sample has more than 850,000 distinct CDR3 sequences, under 20% seen once. The sample comprised blood, either unsorted or a sorted T cell fraction (not recorded which). The origin of the receptors is a human donor who was either an allogeneic HSCT recipient or a stem cell or donor lymphocyte infusion donor (not recorded which). It is not recorded whose cells these are; they may come from a transplant donor.

This clonotype was detected a few times. This chain links TRBV6-1 with TRBJ1-1; D is unclear. Trimming removed 5 bases at V and 6 bases at J, with 16 bases between. Germline CDR1 MNHNS, CDR2 SASEGT. CDR3 size: 14 residues. Written as DNA, the CDR3 is TGTGCCAGCAGTAGGCTTGAGGGTCCCGCTGAAGCTTTCTTT. This codes for CASSRLEGPAEAFF.

This clonotype appeared a few times. This chain uses TRBV2 with TRBJ2-2, with 13 bases aligning to TRBD2. Trimming removed 6 bases from V and 6 bases from J; junction bases left unmatched: 7. Germline V gene sequence: CDR1 SNHLY, CDR2 FYNNEI. This CDR3 has 16 residues. CDR3 sequence (DNA): TGTGCCAGCAGAACCGGACTAGCGGGAGTGTCCGGGGAGCTGTTTTTT. Residues: CASRTGLAGVSGELFF.

V gene TRBV30 combines with J gene TRBJ2-1; D is uncertain. Germline CDR1 reads GTSNPN; CDR2 reads SVGIG (reference sequence). CDR3 length: 11 residues. V shed 0 bases and J shed 8 bases, with 5 bases lying between them. CDR3 sequence reads: CAWSVLDEQFF. The CDR3, as DNA: TGTGCCTGGAGTGTACTGGATGAGCAGTTCTTC.

V usage is TRBV6-1 and J usage is TRBJ2-1; D is perhaps TRBD1 (5 bases). Deletions cut 6 bases from V and 0 bases from J, with 18 bases between. This CDR3 has 17 residues. Per germline, CDR1 MNHNS and CDR2 SASEGT. The CDR3 region is CASSLPIGAVSYNEQFF. The CDR3 bases are TGTGCCAGCAGCCTGCCCATAGGGGCGGTCTCCTACAATGAGCAGTTCTTC.

This sequence joins TRBV12-3 or TRBV12-4 and TRBJ1-1; 8 positions match TRBD1. The ends lost 6 bases at V and 0 bases at J; junction bases unmatched: 15. This CDR3 contains 18 residues. The CDR3 nucleotides are TGTGCCAGCAGGCATCCAGGGAGGACAGGGTGGGTGAACACTGAAGCTTTCTTT. This encodes CASRHPGRTGWVNTEAFF.

CDR3 in amino acids: CASRPSGSTGELFF. The CDR3 DNA is TGTGCCAGTAGGCCTAGCGGGAGTACCGGGGAGCTGTTTTTT. The V call is TRBV19, the J call TRBJ2-2, with 10 bases aligning to TRBD2. Germline lookup yields CDR1 LNHDA and CDR2 SQIVND (reference sequence). This CDR3 has 14 amino acids. The V gene end was trimmed by 6 bases and the J gene end by 5 bases; junction bases not matched to a gene: 3.

The chain is built from TRBV2 and TRBJ2-5; 12 nucleotides agree with TRBD2. This CDR3 contains 17 residues. V was clipped by 5 bases and J by 3 bases; unmatched bases: 10. CDR1 is SNHLY and CDR2 is FYNNEI in the germline V gene. This chain's CDR3 is CASSLSRLAGEEETQYF. The CDR3 DNA reads as TGTGCCAGCAGTCTGAGCCGACTAGCGGGGGAGGAAGAGACCCAGTACTTC.

On this clonotype itself: It is unclear where the CDR3 begins or ends on the DNA, so no DNA is shown, and the CDR3 is as TCRdb lists it. Here the CDR3 reads CASRDRVTMSSSSGQGHEQFF. The chain carries TRBV12-3 or TRBV12-4 and TRBJ2-1; TRBD1, the D gene given by the table, was not confirmed from the DNA. The CDR3 length equals 21 residues, ends included.

The rearrangement joins TRBV4-1 to TRBJ2-3; 9 bases align to TRBD2. Trimming at V came to 4 bases and at J to 1 base, leaving 6 bases not matched to a gene. The CDR3 has 16 residues. Germline assignment: CDR1 MGHRA and CDR2 YSYEKL. The CDR3 coding sequence is TGCGCCAGCAGCCGAGATTCTAGCGGGGGCACAGATACGCAGTATTTT. Translating it yields CASSRDSSGGTDTQYF.

In its sample, this clonotype was seen many times. The chain employs TRBV12-3 or TRBV12-4 and TRBJ1-2, with D perhaps matching TRBD1 (5 bases). V lost 4 bases, J lost 4 bases, and 10 bases lay in between. This CDR3 comprises 13 residues. This CDR3 is CASSSRQLYGYTF. CDR3 bases: TGTGCCAGCAGTTCTCGACAGCTCTATGGCTACACCTTC.

This rearrangement joins TRBV7-9 to TRBJ1-4; 7 nucleotides match TRBD1. The CDR3 extends over 16 amino acids. CDR1 and CDR2 (germline): SEHNR, FQNEAQ (reference sequence). Trimming took 3 bases from V and 2 from J; bases not matched to a gene: 6. The CDR3 loop reads CASSLPTGWTNEKLFF. In DNA form, the CDR3 reads TGTGCCAGCAGCTTGCCGACAGGGTGGACTAATGAAAAACTGTTTTTT.

The chain couples TRBV6-1 to TRBJ2-3, with D perhaps TRBD2 (5 bases). CDR3 length: 16 residues. The germline CDR1 and CDR2 sequences are MNHNS and SASEGT. The V gene lost 7 bases and the J gene lost 0 bases, with 17 bases spanning the gap. DNA for the CDR3: TGTGCCAGCATGAGGACTGAAAGAACTAGCACAGATACGCAGTATTTT. Its protein product is CASMRTERTSTDTQYF.

The V call is TRBV7-9, the J call TRBJ2-3; no clear D gene. V was trimmed by 10 bases and J by 6 bases, leaving 14 bases between them. This CDR3 spans 12 amino acids. CDR1 and CDR2 (germline): SEHNR, FQNEAQ (reference sequence). CDR3 in amino acids: CATPGLSDTQYF. Here the CDR3 DNA reads TGTGCCACCCCTGGCCTGTCGGATACGCAGTATTTT.

This chain joins TRBV15 and TRBJ1-2; D is uncertain. Germline values: CDR1 LNHNV, CDR2 YYDKDF (reference sequence). The V gene lost 0 bases and the J gene lost 0 bases, with 8 bases spanning the gap. The CDR3 consists of 15 residues. The CDR3 reads CATSRDATSNYGYTF. DNA for the CDR3: TGTGCCACCAGCAGAGATGCCACTTCTAACTATGGCTACACCTTC.

The V and J genes are TRBV25-1 and TRBJ1-2; D call uncertain. The CDR3 spans 13 residues. V lost 0 bases and J 5 bases, leaving 7 bases between the germline ends. Germline V CDR1 and CDR2: MGHDK, SYGVNS. The CDR3 here is CASSEYEEYGYTF. CDR3 DNA sequence: TGTGCCAGCAGTGAATACGAGGAGTATGGCTACACCTTC.

In this sample, this clonotype turned up many times. The V gene is TRBV12-3 or TRBV12-4, the J gene TRBJ2-2; 8 bases fit TRBD1. V lost 6 bases and J lost 4; bases outside the gene matches: 4. This CDR3 spans 14 amino acids. The CDR3, as DNA: TGTGCCAGCAGCTGGGACAGGAGCACCGGGGAGCTGTTTTTT. It translates to CASSWDRSTGELFF.